This record concerns one TCR beta chain sequence. The entry originates in a study of T cell changes during pregnancy in multiple sclerosis. This CDR3 is 13 amino acids long. The V and J ends lost 4 bases and 6 bases, in that order; junction bases with no gene match: 7. CDR1 and CDR2 from the germline V gene are SGHDT and YYEEEE. Clones were sequenced by immunoSEQ multiplex PCR, and TCRdb holds only the in-frame ones, with some missing. Among tens of thousands of clones listed, about 95% were seen once. This chain connects TRBV5-6 to TRBJ2-7; TRBD1 agrees at 7 bases. This specimen consisted of peripheral blood, obtained in the third trimester of pregnancy. The receptor was isolated from a female donor with multiple sclerosis, enrolled in a pregnancy study. CDR3 amino acids: CASSKKTGAEQYF. In DNA, the CDR3 is TGTGCCAGCAGCAAAAAAACAGGGGCCGAGCAGTACTTC. Using reference TRBV5-6 and TRBJ2-7 for the parts outside the CDR3, the full variable domain is DAGVTQSPTHLIKTRGQQVTLRCSPKSGHDTVSWYQQALGQGPQFIFQYYEEEERQRGNFPDRFSGHQFPNYSSELNVNALLLGDSALYLCASSKKTGAEQYFGPGTRLTVT.